Shown below are 30 T cell receptor beta chains from a single sample sequenced in a study of blood T cell repertoires in COVID-19. Data came from immunoSEQ multiplex PCR; TCRdb stores just in-frame clones and leaves some out. The sample lists 350,000 to 450,000 clones; around 87% were seen once. Input material: peripheral blood. These receptors were collected from a woman aged 55-75 years with COVID-19, enrolled during active disease.

J is TRBJ2-7 and V is TRBV27; D gene ambiguous. The CDR3 is 15 amino acids. V was pared by 8 bases and J by 0 bases, with 17 bases between. The germline gives CDR1 MNHEY, CDR2 SMNVEV (reference sequence). The CDR3 region has the DNA TGTGCCAGCCGGCATTCGAAACAGCCCTCCTACGAGCAGTACTTC. It codes for CASRHSKQPSYEQYF.

The chain uses TRBV7-2 and TRBJ2-5; 8 bases are a match to TRBD2. Germline CDR1 is SGHTA and CDR2 is FQGNSA. There are 16 residues in the CDR3. With V trimmed by 4 bases and J by 5 bases, 12 bases remained unmatched. As DNA, the CDR3 is TGTGCCAGCAGCTCCGAGATACTAGCGGCGGGGGAGACCCAGTACTTC. Encoded protein: CASSSEILAAGETQYF.

This rearrangement joins TRBV4-1 to TRBJ2-4, with a weak D call TRBD2 (7 bases). Between the trimmed V and J ends, which lost 2 bases and 1 base, there was a span of 9 bases. CDR1 and CDR2 (germline): MGHRA, YSYEKL. There are 15 residues in the CDR3. DNA for the CDR3: TGCGCCAGCAGCCAATGGGGGGGCGCCAAAAACATTCAGTACTTC. The encoded protein is CASSQWGGAKNIQYF.

This clone was counted a single time. This chain joins TRBV3-1 (or the pseudogene TRBV3-2) and TRBJ2-7; D is possibly TRBD1 (5 bases). Germline CDR1 is LGHDT and CDR2 is YNNKEL (reference sequence). With 0 bases removed from V and 2 bases from J, the gap between germline ends came to 17 bases. The CDR3 has 17 amino acids. Here the CDR3 reads CASSQDQGNPSTYEQYF. The CDR3 DNA follows: TGTGCCAGCAGCCAAGATCAGGGAAACCCCTCAACCTACGAGCAGTACTTC.

The V call is TRBV3-1 (or the pseudogene TRBV3-2), the J call TRBJ1-1, with 7 bases lining up with TRBD1. CDR1 and CDR2 (germline): LGHDT, YNNKEL (reference sequence). The CDR3 sequence is 15 residues long. Trimming removed 5 bases from V and 1 base from J; junction bases left unmatched: 7. In DNA form, the CDR3 reads TGTGCCAGCAGCAAATCGGGACAGCCGAACACTGAAGCTTTCTTT. This translates into CASSKSGQPNTEAFF.

This clone was counted a single time. The chain recombines TRBV13 with TRBJ2-7; 8 positions match TRBD2. This CDR3 contains 13 residues. CDR1 is PRHDT and CDR2 is FYEKMQ in the germline V gene (reference sequence). The junction had 8 bases not matched to a gene; V was cut back by 6 bases and J by 7 bases. Here the CDR3 DNA reads TGTGCCAGCAGACATACGGGGGGGCAGGAGCAGTACTTC. This codes for CASRHTGGQEQYF.

The V call is TRBV7-9, the J call TRBJ2-2; 12 nucleotides match TRBD1. V shed 5 bases and J 5 bases; nucleotides not matched to a gene: 3. The length of the CDR3 is 15 residues. Per the germline V gene, CDR1 is SEHNR and CDR2 is FQNEAQ (reference sequence). The CDR3 nucleotides read TGTGCCAGCAGCGGGACAGGGGGCAGGACCGGGGAGCTGTTTTTT. Its translation: CASSGTGGRTGELFF.

In its sample, this clone was seen a few times. The rearrangement uses TRBV27 and TRBJ1-1; D unclear. V shed 5 bases and J shed 3 bases, with 13 bases lying between them. Germline CDR1 is MNHEY and CDR2 is SMNVEV (reference sequence). The CDR3 spans 14 residues. CDR3 sequence: CASSPLVEDTEAFF. The DNA of the CDR3 is TGTGCCAGCAGTCCCCTAGTGGAGGACACTGAAGCTTTCTTT.

The rearrangement joins TRBV5-1 to TRBJ1-2; D gene unclear. The length of the CDR3 is 12 residues. Trimming cost V 5 bases and J 1 base, with 6 bases left between them. Germline V lookup: CDR1 SGHRS, CDR2 YFSETQ. CDR3 DNA: TGCGCCAGCAGGGCTGTTAACTATGGCTACACCTTC. Encoded protein: CASRAVNYGYTF. Using reference TRBV5-1 and TRBJ1-2 for the parts outside the CDR3, the full variable domain is KAGVTQTPRYLIKTRGQQVTLSCSPISGHRSVSWYQQTPGQGLQFLFEYFSETQRNKGNFPGRFSGRQFSNSRSEMNVSTLELGDSALYLCASRAVNYGYTFGSGTRLTVV.

Only one count was recorded for this clone. The chain links TRBV7-9 to TRBJ1-3; 7 bases fit TRBD1. J was trimmed by 3 bases and V by 5 bases; bases with no gene match: 13. The V gene's germline CDR1 is SEHNR and CDR2 FQNEAQ (reference sequence). This CDR3 region has 17 residues. CDR3 loop: CASSPRLDRVVGNTIYF. The CDR3 DNA is TGTGCCAGCAGCCCCCGACTCGACAGGGTGGTTGGAAACACCATATATTTT.

This chain links TRBV2 with TRBJ2-3, with D tentatively TRBD2 (5 bases). The CDR3 extends over 13 amino acids. With 1 base removed from V and 3 bases from J, the gap between germline ends came to 5 bases. In germline, CDR1 is SNHLY, CDR2 FYNNEI. The CDR3 here is CASSEGGTDTQYF. Here the CDR3 DNA reads TGTGCCAGCAGTGAAGGAGGGACAGATACGCAGTATTTT.

The gene calls are TRBV5-1 and TRBJ2-1; 14 nucleotides match TRBD2. The germline gives CDR1 SGHRS, CDR2 YFSETQ. The V and J ends lost 4 bases and 12 bases, in that order; junction bases with no gene match: 9. The length of the CDR3 is 15 residues. CDR3 sequence: CASSTPGLAGEGQFF. The CDR3 DNA follows: TGCGCCAGCAGCACTCCGGGACTAGCGGGGGAGGGGCAGTTCTTC.

The rearrangement uses TRBV28 and TRBJ1-1; D remains ambiguous. The CDR3 is made up of 14 amino acids. The V end lost 3 bases, the J end lost 3 bases, and 11 bases lay between the germline ends. Per germline, CDR1 MDHEN and CDR2 SYDVKM. The CDR3 spells CASSFMGKDTEAFF. CDR3 bases: TGTGCCAGCAGTTTTATGGGCAAAGACACTGAAGCTTTCTTT.

The chain employs TRBV19 and TRBJ1-1, with TRBD1 matching over 8 bases. V gave up 10 bases and J gave up 1 base; unmatched junction bases: 5. CDR1 and CDR2 from the germline V gene are LNHDA and SQIVND (reference sequence). The CDR3 is made up of 13 amino acids. CDR3 loop: CATQGVGNTEAFF. CDR3 nucleotide sequence: TGTGCCACACAGGGGGTTGGGAACACTGAAGCTTTCTTT.

The V and J genes are TRBV5-6 and TRBJ1-3, with 9 positions matching TRBD1. Germline CDR1 SGHDT, CDR2 YYEEEE. The junction had 8 bases not matched to a gene; V was cut back by 4 bases and J by 3 bases. There are 16 residues in the CDR3. CDR3: CASSHARDRDGNTIYF. The CDR3 DNA sequence: TGTGCCAGCAGCCACGCCCGGGACAGGGATGGAAACACCATATATTTT.

The gene calls are TRBV2 and TRBJ1-2, with TRBD1 identical over 9 bases. The CDR3 runs 16 residues. After removal of 4 bases from V and 3 bases from J, the junction contained 9 bases not matched to a gene. Germline CDR1 is SNHLY and CDR2 is FYNNEI. CDR3 DNA: TGTGCCAGCAGTGCGTACCGGGACAGGGACTACTATGGCTACACCTTC. It specifies CASSAYRDRDYYGYTF.

This chain connects TRBV6-5 to TRBJ1-6, with 7 bases aligning to TRBD1. This CDR3 contains 15 residues. V gave up 4 bases and J gave up 10 bases; unmatched junction bases: 10. CDR1 and CDR2 from the germline V gene are MNHEY and SVGAGI. In nucleotides, the CDR3 is TGTGCCAGCAGTTCCGTCGACAGGGTAGTGTCACCCCTCCACTTT. Translation: CASSSVDRVVSPLHF.

This sequence joins TRBV9 and TRBJ2-3; D is perhaps TRBD2 (6 bases). V was trimmed by 5 bases and J by 4 bases, leaving 20 bases between them. This CDR3 contains 16 residues. Germline V lookup: CDR1 SGDLS, CDR2 YYNGEE. In nucleotides, the CDR3 is TGTGCCAGCAGTTCGGGGGTGTCCGGCCGAGCAGATACGCAGTATTTT. It translates to CASSSGVSGRADTQYF.

The V gene is TRBV11-2, the J gene TRBJ2-7, with 7 nucleotides matching TRBD1. Germline assignment: CDR1 SGHAT and CDR2 FQNNGV. The V gene end was trimmed by 1 base and the J gene end by 1 base; junction bases not matched to a gene: 4. This CDR3 region has 15 residues. Written as DNA, the CDR3 is TGTGCCAGCAGCTTAGGGGGACAGCAATCCTACGAGCAGTACTTC. Amino acid sequence: CASSLGGQQSYEQYF.

The rearrangement joins TRBV12-3 or TRBV12-4 to TRBJ2-3, with 9 bases identical to TRBD1. This CDR3 is built from 13 residues. After removal of 6 bases from V and 9 bases from J, the junction contained 7 bases not matched to a gene. The CDR3 nucleotides are TGTGCCAGCAGACGCCGGGACAGGGACACGCAGTATTTT. Its translation is CASRRRDRDTQYF.

V usage is TRBV19 and J usage is TRBJ2-3; D ambiguous. The CDR3 loop spans 15 amino acids. The V gene's germline CDR1 is LNHDA and CDR2 SQIVND (reference sequence). Deletions cut 5 bases from V and 2 bases from J, with 14 bases between. CDR3 region: CASSSQALSTDTQYF. The CDR3 nucleotides are TGTGCCAGTAGTTCCCAGGCCCTATCCACAGATACGCAGTATTTT.

The chain joins TRBV11-2 to TRBJ1-5; TRBD1 is a possible D gene (5 bases). V was trimmed by 1 base and J by 4 bases, leaving 14 bases between them. The germline CDR1 and CDR2 sequences are SGHAT and FQNNGV. The CDR3 is 16 residues long. The CDR3 spells CASSLGGSGGNQPQHF. The CDR3 nucleotides are TGTGCCAGCAGCTTAGGGGGATCGGGGGGGAATCAGCCCCAGCATTTT.

The V call is TRBV27, the J call TRBJ1-5; a possible D gene is TRBD1 (5 bases). The CDR3 has 16 amino acids. CDR1 is MNHEY, CDR2 SMNVEV, per germline (reference sequence). Trimming removed 6 bases from V and 4 bases from J, with 19 bases in between. CDR3 coding DNA: TGTGCCAGCAGCCTTGGCCCCTTCGGGACTAATCAGCCCCAGCATTTT. Translation gives CASSLGPFGTNQPQHF.

Only a few counts were recorded for this clone. The chain links TRBV7-9 to TRBJ2-7; D perhaps matches TRBD2 (5 bases). Germline assignment: CDR1 SEHNR and CDR2 FQNEAQ (reference sequence). Trimming removed 3 bases at V and 6 bases at J, with 9 bases between. This CDR3 comprises 12 residues. The CDR3 is CASSLWTVEQYF. The CDR3 DNA reads as TGTGCCAGCAGCTTGTGGACTGTCGAGCAGTACTTC.

The V and J genes are TRBV6-8 and TRBJ2-3, with TRBD2 matching over 12 bases. The V and J ends lost 5 bases and 3 bases, in that order; junction bases with no gene match: 15. Looked up from germline, CDR1 is MNHGY and CDR2 is SAAAGT. This CDR3 is built from 19 residues. The CDR3 region is CASSGYPSGGALITDTQYF. In DNA form, the CDR3 reads TGTGCCAGCAGTGGCTACCCTAGCGGGGGGGCTTTGATAACAGATACGCAGTATTTT.

The chain carries TRBV11-3 and TRBJ2-7; D is possibly TRBD1 (7 bases). V lost 0 bases to trimming and J lost 3 bases, with 21 bases between them. Germline CDR1 reads SGHNT; CDR2 reads YENEEA. The CDR3 extends over 18 amino acids. The CDR3 nucleotides read TGTGCCAGCAGCTTAGATGAACGGCGGGAACAGGGGCACTACGAGCAGTACTTC. This gives the protein CASSLDERREQGHYEQYF. The variable domain in full, completed from reference TRBV11-3 and TRBJ2-7, reads EAGVVQSPRYKIIEKKQPVAFWCNPISGHNTLYWYLQNLGQGPELLIRYENEEAVDDSQLPKDRFSAERLKGVDSTLKIQPAELGDSAVYLCASSLDERREQGHYEQYFGPGTRLTVT.

This sequence joins TRBV11-2 and TRBJ2-5, with 8 bases lining up with TRBD2. Germline V gene lookup returns CDR1 SGHAT and CDR2 FQNNGV. CDR3 length: 14 amino acids. V lost 1 base, J lost 4 bases, and 2 bases stayed unmatched. This chain's CDR3 is CASSLGGTRETQYF. CDR3 DNA sequence: TGTGCCAGCAGCTTAGGTGGGACTAGAGAGACCCAGTACTTC.

V gene TRBV2 combines with J gene TRBJ2-5, with 11 bases that match TRBD2. Germline trimming cut 4 bases from V and 1 base from J; bases unmatched to any gene: 2. In germline, CDR1 is SNHLY, CDR2 FYNNEI. The CDR3 is 15 residues long. In DNA, the CDR3 is TGTGCCAGCAGTGCGGGACTAGCGGTCCAAGAGACCCAGTACTTC. As protein: CASSAGLAVQETQYF.

The chain couples TRBV5-1 to TRBJ2-3; D is unresolved. The ends were cut back, 3 bases at V and 0 bases at J, with 14 bases in the middle. This CDR3 is built from 16 residues. The germline V gene encodes CDR1 SGHRS and CDR2 YFSETQ. The CDR3 here is CASSSMRAISTDTQYF. CDR3 DNA sequence: TGCGCCAGCAGCTCTATGAGAGCAATTAGCACAGATACGCAGTATTTT.

This rearrangement joins TRBV28 to TRBJ1-1; possibly TRBD1 for D (6 bases). The length of the CDR3 is 13 residues. CDR1 MDHEN and CDR2 SYDVKM come from the germline V gene. Between the trimmed V and J ends, which lost 5 bases and 7 bases, there was a span of 14 bases. The CDR3 DNA reads as TGTGCCAGCAGTCCTCCAGGGGCCCTTGAAGCTTTCTTT. This sequence encodes CASSPPGALEAFF.